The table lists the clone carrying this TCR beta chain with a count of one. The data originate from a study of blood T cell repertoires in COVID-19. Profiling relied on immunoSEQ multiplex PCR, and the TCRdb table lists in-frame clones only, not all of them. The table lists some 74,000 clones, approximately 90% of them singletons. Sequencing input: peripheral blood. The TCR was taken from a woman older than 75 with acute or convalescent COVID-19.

The CDR3 region is CASIRGLDTGELFF. In nucleotides, the CDR3 is TGTGCCAGTATCAGGGGGCTCGACACCGGGGAGCTGTTTTTT. This rearrangement joins TRBV6-5 to TRBJ2-2; TRBD1 aligns across 8 bases. CDR3 length equals 14 residues. Germline V CDR1 and CDR2: MNHEY, SVGAGI. The ends lost 9 bases at V and 3 bases at J; junction bases unmatched: 6.